One and the same sample provided the 19 T cell receptor beta chains below, sequenced in a study of metastatic and nonmetastatic thyroid tumors. Via MiXCR, TCRdb re-called the PCR reads. The table records approximately 25,000 clones, about 12% of them present only once. All patients were treatment-naive before thyroid surgery. Input material: blood. These TCRs come from a female donor with papillary thyroid cancer or a benign thyroid nodule (not recorded which). Some clones in this sample may be carry-over from other donors' samples.

In its sample, this clone was seen many times. The chain employs TRBV19 and TRBJ2-1; perhaps TRBD1 as D (5 bases). The V end was cut by 7 bases, the J end by 0 bases, with 13 bases between. Germline CDR1 reads LNHDA; CDR2 reads SQIVND (reference sequence). The CDR3 length is 15 residues. CDR3 sequence: CASTFQGLSYNEQFF. The CDR3 region has the DNA TGTGCCAGTACCTTCCAGGGTCTCTCCTACAATGAGCAGTTCTTC.

In its sample, this clone was seen many times. The same CDR3 also results from other DNA sequences found in this sample. The chain combines TRBV5-1 with TRBJ1-3, with TRBD1 matching over 8 bases. The CDR3 has 14 residues. The ends lost 4 bases at V and 2 bases at J; junction bases unmatched: 2. Germline V gene sequence: CDR1 SGHRS, CDR2 YFSETQ. CDR3 in amino acids: CASSTGGAGNTIYF. Written as DNA, the CDR3 is TGCGCCAGCAGCACAGGGGGGGCTGGAAACACCATATATTTT.

This clone was recorded at least ten times. The chain carries TRBV12-5 and TRBJ2-3, with TRBD2 identical over 8 bases. The CDR3 sequence is 15 residues long. The V gene's germline CDR1 is LGHNT and CDR2 FRNRAP. After removal of 6 bases from V and 0 bases from J, the junction contained 5 bases not matched to a gene. CDR3 coding DNA: TGTGCTAGTGGACCCACGGGAGGGAGCACAGATACGCAGTATTTT. Its protein product is CASGPTGGSTDTQYF.

This clone occurred a few times. A much more abundant neighbour one base away suggests this may be a read error. The chain is built from TRBV28 and TRBJ2-7, with D uncertain. Per germline, CDR1 MDHEN and CDR2 SYDVKM. There are 13 residues in the CDR3. The CDR3 reads CASTLGISNEQYF. In nucleotides, the CDR3 is TGTGCCAGCACCCTAGGTATCTCCAACGAGCAGTACTTC.

This clone appeared many times. This sequence may be a read error, since a much larger clone differs from it by one base. As the CDR3 is not closed by the conserved phenylalanine or tryptophan, this likely results from a read error. The chain has TRBV19 and TRBJ2-2; the D gene is possibly TRBD1 (6 bases). Trimming took off 8 bases at V and 4 bases at J, with 14 bases between the two ends. This CDR3 is built from 14 residues. Germline V CDR1 and CDR2: LNHDA, SQIVND (reference sequence). The CDR3 DNA reads TGTGCCAGTGGGGACAAAATTCTCACCGGGGAGCTGTTTTCT. It translates to CASGDKILTGELFS.

This clone was recorded many times. V is TRBV12-5 and J is TRBJ2-3; D gene uncertain. Germline lookup yields CDR1 LGHNT and CDR2 FRNRAP. The CDR3 has 16 amino acids. Trimming took 1 base from V and 5 from J, leaving 16 bases between them. In DNA form, the CDR3 reads TGTGCTAGTGGTTTGGAAGGACGGAACATCGGAGATACGCAGTATTTT. Translated: CASGLEGRNIGDTQYF.

This clone was recorded at least ten times. The chain couples TRBV11-3 to TRBJ2-3; TRBD2 matches 13 bases. Germline V lookup: CDR1 SGHNT, CDR2 YENEEA. The ends lost 1 base at V and 3 bases at J; junction bases unmatched: 1. The CDR3 has 16 residues. The CDR3 sequence is CASSLGLAGGTDTQYF. The CDR3 nucleotides read TGTGCCAGCAGCTTAGGACTAGCGGGAGGTACAGATACGCAGTATTTT.

A few counts support this clone. The junction does not match germline at one end; this may be a read error. The chain uses TRBV6-5 and TRBJ1-5; D not certain. CDR3 length: 12 residues. Looked up from germline, CDR1 is MNHEY and CDR2 is SVGAGI. The CDR3 nucleotides read TGTGCCAACAGTTTCAGCGGTCAGCCCCAGCATTTT. This sequence encodes CANSFSGQPQHF.

This clone was counted at least ten times. This rearrangement joins TRBV14 to TRBJ2-1, with TRBD1 matching over 11 bases. From germline, CDR1 is SGHDN and CDR2 FVKESK. J lost 8 bases, V lost 4 bases, and 10 bases had no gene match. The CDR3 contains 16 residues. CDR3 in DNA: TGTGCCAGCAGCCGAGCCGGGACAGGGGGTCGGTATGAGCAGTTCTTC. Its translation is CASSRAGTGGRYEQFF.

On this clone: One junction end disagrees with the germline gene, perhaps due to a read error. The CDR3 loop reads CSSSPGLAGGGELFF. CDR3 in DNA: TGTTCCAGCAGTCCTGGACTAGCGGGAGGAGGGGAGCTGTTTTTT. The chain employs TRBV12-3 or TRBV12-4 and TRBJ2-2, with 14 bases that match TRBD2. This CDR3 has 15 amino acids.

This clone occurred many times. V is TRBV7-2 and J is TRBJ2-1; TRBD2 matches at 9 bases. From germline, CDR1 is SGHTA and CDR2 FQGNSA. This CDR3 spans 18 amino acids. V lost 3 bases, J lost 7 bases, and 16 bases stayed unmatched. The CDR3 sequence is CASSFSRPGLARRNEQFF. The CDR3 DNA reads as TGTGCCAGCAGCTTCAGCCGACCGGGACTAGCTAGGAGGAATGAGCAGTTCTTC. Full variable domain (missing parts from reference TRBV7-2 and TRBJ2-1): GAGVSQSPSNKVTEKGKDVELRCDPISGHTALYWYRQSLGQGLEFLIYFQGNSAPDKSGLPSDRFSAERTGGSVSTLTIQRTQQEDSAVYLCASSFSRPGLARRNEQFFGPGTRLTVL.

The table lists this clone with many counts. The chain has TRBV19 and TRBJ2-3, with 10 bases matching TRBD2. The CDR3 covers 19 residues. The germline CDR1 and CDR2 sequences are LNHDA and SQIVND (reference sequence). The trim removed 6 bases at V and 3 bases at J, leaving 18 bases unmatched. CDR3 region: CASSSEGGLGTSETDTQYF. In nucleotides, the CDR3 is TGTGCCAGTAGCTCCGAAGGGGGCTTGGGGACTAGCGAGACAGATACGCAGTATTTT.

This clone has just one count. CDR3 bases: TGTGCCAGCAGCCCCCGCGGGGACAGTAATGAGCAGTTCTTC. Its translation is CASSPRGDSNEQFF. This sequence joins TRBV4-2 and TRBJ2-1, with a possible D match to TRBD1 (7 bases). CDR1 is LGHNA, CDR2 YNFKEQ, per germline. The CDR3 runs 14 residues. Trimming cost V 4 bases and J 7 bases, with 14 bases left between them.

This clone was detected ten times or more. The chain is built from TRBV20-1 and TRBJ2-1, with no clear D. CDR1 and CDR2 (germline): DFQATT, SNEGSKA (reference sequence). V was cut by 3 bases and J by 4 bases, with 16 bases left in between. This CDR3 comprises 15 residues. CDR3 in DNA: TGCAGTGCTAGGGTTTTGGGAATTTTGTACAATGAGCAGTTCTTC. The encoded protein is CSARVLGILYNEQFF.

This clone came up many times. The rearrangement joins TRBV5-1 to TRBJ1-2; TRBD1 matches at 7 bases. Trimming at V came to 4 bases and at J to 7 bases, leaving 4 bases not matched to a gene. The germline V gene has CDR1 SGHRS and CDR2 YFSETQ. The CDR3 is made up of 12 amino acids. In nucleotides, the CDR3 is TGCGCCAGCAGCACTGGACAGGTTGGCTACACCTTC. It translates to CASSTGQVGYTF.

The sample holds many counts of this clone. This chain joins TRBV12-5 and TRBJ2-7; 10 bases map to TRBD1. The germline V gene encodes CDR1 LGHNT and CDR2 FRNRAP. There are 14 residues in the CDR3. The V segment lost 6 bases and the J segment 3 bases; nucleotides outside the gene matches: 5. The CDR3 nucleotides read TGTGCTAGTGGACGCCGGGACAGGGGCTACGAGCAGTACTTC. It translates to CASGRRDRGYEQYF.

This clone was seen ten or more times. The J gene is TRBJ1-5, the V gene TRBV6-2 or TRBV6-3; D unresolved. Germline V lookup: CDR1 MNHEY, CDR2 SVGEGT. The CDR3 runs 14 residues. Trimming left V 5 bases short and J 5 bases short, with 13 bases between. In DNA form, the CDR3 reads TGTGCCAGCAGTCGCACGGACTGGGATCAGCCCCAGCATTTT. Translating gives CASSRTDWDQPQHF.

V and J are TRBV5-4 and TRBJ2-1; 7 nucleotides line up with TRBD1. This CDR3 has 16 amino acids. After removal of 0 bases from V and 7 bases from J, the junction contained 10 bases not matched to a gene. Germline assignment: CDR1 SGHNT and CDR2 YYREEE (reference sequence). The CDR3 region has the DNA TGTGCCAGCAGCTTGGACTTGGACTTACAGGGGAATGAGCAGTTCTTC. It translates to CASSLDLDLQGNEQFF.

The chain joins TRBV5-1 to TRBJ2-6; no clear D. The V end lost 7 bases, the J end lost 2 bases, and 16 bases lay between the germline ends. The CDR3 has 16 amino acids. Per the germline V gene, CDR1 is SGHRS and CDR2 is YFSETQ. The CDR3 coding sequence is TGCGCCAGCGGCGCCCTGGGTAACCCTGGGGCCAACGTCCTGACTTTC. It encodes CASGALGNPGANVLTF.